What follows are 17 T cell receptor beta chains derived from one specimen sequenced in a study of blood T cells in healthy people across ages (dated by TCRdb to about 2015). The receptor library was made with 5' RACE. A second PCR of roughly 7 to 11 cycles was performed with a sample-barcoded 5' primer and a J-beta primer mix. TCRdb reworked the public reads: Q25 trimming with fastp, MiXCR clone assembly, productive beta chains retained. A single entry per CDR3 protein holds the most common genes and DNA from its merged rows. This sample lists fewer than 2 million distinct CDR3 sequences; 30% to 40% were detected once. The ten largest clones represent 23% of the sample. The sequenced sample was blood. The source is a human donor in good health.

This clonotype appeared many times. The chain links TRBV29-1 to TRBJ1-2; D gene ambiguous. Germline CDR1 and CDR2: SQVTM and ANQGSEA. The CDR3 consists of 12 residues. The V end lost 2 bases, the J end lost 2 bases, and 6 bases lay between the germline ends. The CDR3 sequence: CSVESGNYGYTF. CDR3 bases: TGCAGCGTTGAATCTGGAAACTATGGCTACACCTTC.

This chain joins TRBV5-6 and TRBJ2-5, with 9 bases matching TRBD1. The germline CDR1 and CDR2 sequences are SGHDT and YYEEEE. CDR3 length: 15 residues. V shed 3 bases, J shed 5 bases, and the junction held 8 bases outside the gene matches. CDR3 loop: CASSSEPGTGETQYF. In DNA form, the CDR3 reads TGTGCCAGCAGCTCAGAGCCGGGGACAGGGGAGACCCAGTACTTC.

V usage is TRBV6-2 or TRBV6-3 and J usage is TRBJ1-3; D may be TRBD1 (5 bases). Germline CDR1 is MNHEY and CDR2 is SVGEGT. V was trimmed by 11 bases and J by 3 bases, leaving 17 bases between them. CDR3 size: 14 residues. The chain's CDR3 is CASSGTRSGNTIYF. CDR3 in DNA: TGTGCCTCATCCGGGACGAGGAGTGGAAACACCATATATTTT.

There are a few counts of this clonotype. The chain is built from TRBV7-2 and TRBJ2-5; the D call may be TRBD1 or TRBD2 (5 bases each). This CDR3 comprises 15 residues. Per the germline V gene, CDR1 is SGHTA and CDR2 is FQGNSA. V was cut by 4 bases and J by 5 bases, with 17 bases left in between. The CDR3 sequence: CASSSGTARQETQYF. In DNA, the CDR3 is TGTGCCAGCAGCTCCGGGACCGCTAGGCAGGAGACCCAGTACTTC.

J is TRBJ2-1 and V is TRBV7-2; 8 nucleotides agree with TRBD2. The CDR3 runs to 15 residues. Germline V gives CDR1 SGHTA, CDR2 FQGNSA. The V segment lost 4 bases and the J segment 8 bases; nucleotides outside the gene matches: 10. Here the CDR3 reads CASSSSPGLGYEQFF. CDR3 bases: TGTGCCAGCAGCTCTTCACCGGGACTAGGATATGAGCAGTTCTTC. The full variable domain, rest sourced from reference TRBV7-2 and TRBJ2-1, is GAGVSQSPSNKVTEKGKDVELRCDPISGHTALYWYRQSLGQGLEFLIYFQGNSAPDKSGLPSDRFSAERTGGSVSTLTIQRTQQEDSAVYLCASSSSPGLGYEQFFGPGTRLTVL.

The rearrangement joins TRBV30 to TRBJ2-3; D gene ambiguous. Germline V lookup: CDR1 GTSNPN, CDR2 SVGIG (reference sequence). The V end was cut by 0 bases, the J end by 4 bases, with 5 bases between. This CDR3 has 12 residues. CDR3 sequence reads: CAWSVTSDTQYF. CDR3 DNA: TGTGCCTGGAGTGTAACCTCAGATACGCAGTATTTT.

The V gene is TRBV21-1, the J gene TRBJ2-3; the table's D call of TRBD1 was not tested on the DNA. TRBV21-1 is a recognized pseudogene. The CDR3 covers 23 residues. The CDR3 protein is CASSKDSGTGEEWRPGSTDTQYF. CDR3 bases: TGTGCCAGCAGCAAAGATTCCGGGACAGGGGAAGAATGGCGCCCGGGCAGCACAGATACGCAGTATTTT.

There are a few counts of this clonotype. The chain has TRBV7-2 and TRBJ1-1; no firm D call. The CDR3 has 12 amino acids. CDR1 and CDR2 (germline): SGHTA, FQGNSA. V dropped 6 bases and J dropped 6 bases, with 11 bases sitting between them. The CDR3 protein is CASSRSGAEAFF. The DNA for the CDR3 is TGTGCCAGCAGTAGATCCGGGGCTGAAGCTTTCTTT.

The J gene is TRBJ2-1, the V gene TRBV6-5, with TRBD2 matching over 15 bases. The CDR3 consists of 16 residues. Trimming removed 5 bases from V and 8 bases from J; junction bases left unmatched: 7. CDR1 and CDR2 (germline): MNHEY, SVGAGI. In DNA, the CDR3 is TGTGCCAGCAGTCTGGGACTAGCGGGGGGAAACCATGAGCAGTTCTTC. Translating it yields CASSLGLAGGNHEQFF.

This rearrangement joins TRBV7-2 to TRBJ1-2; no clear D gene. V shed 1 base and J shed 8 bases, with 8 bases lying between them. Looked up from germline, CDR1 is SGHTA and CDR2 is FQGNSA. The CDR3 consists of 12 residues. The DNA for the CDR3 is TGTGCCAGCAGCTTAGTCATGGGGGGCTACACCTTC. As protein: CASSLVMGGYTF.

There are a few counts of this clonotype. V is TRBV20-1 and J is TRBJ2-4; 8 nucleotides match TRBD1. The germline CDR1 and CDR2 sequences are DFQATT and SNEGSKA (reference sequence). This CDR3 region has 14 residues. Losses at the gene ends were 1 base for V and 7 bases for J; bases not matched to a gene: 6. The CDR3 reads CSARGTGKYNIQYF. The CDR3 region has the DNA TGCAGTGCTAGAGGGACAGGGAAGTACAACATTCAGTACTTC.

The chain employs TRBV7-2 and TRBJ2-5; 10 bases are a match to TRBD2. The CDR3 loop spans 17 amino acids. Germline trimming cut 0 bases from V and 2 bases from J; bases unmatched to any gene: 6. CDR1 and CDR2 (germline): SGHTA, FQGNSA. CDR3 sequence: CASSLAISGGPQETQYF. The CDR3 DNA is TGTGCCAGCAGCTTAGCTATTAGCGGGGGGCCTCAAGAGACCCAGTACTTC. The whole variable domain, remainder taken from reference TRBV7-2 and TRBJ2-5, is GAGVSQSPSNKVTEKGKDVELRCDPISGHTALYWYRQSLGQGLEFLIYFQGNSAPDKSGLPSDRFSAERTGGSVSTLTIQRTQQEDSAVYLCASSLAISGGPQETQYFGPGTRLLVL.

The chain carries TRBV6-1 and TRBJ2-2, with TRBD2 identical over 10 bases. Trimming cost V 5 bases and J 3 bases; bases outside gene matches: 12. The CDR3 contains 18 residues. Germline V gives CDR1 MNHNS, CDR2 SASEGT. CDR3 residues: CASSRKASGGSDTGELFF. CDR3 DNA sequence: TGTGCCAGCAGTCGAAAGGCTAGCGGGGGAAGTGACACCGGGGAGCTGTTTTTT.

As regards this clonotype: Sequence at one end of the junction differs from germline and may be a read error. The chain has TRBV6-5 and TRBJ1-1; D is unresolved. The germline V gene has CDR1 MNHEY and CDR2 SVGAGI. The CDR3 sequence is 12 residues long. The CDR3 protein is CVSGRMNTEAFF. The CDR3 nucleotides are TGTGTCAGCGGGAGGATGAACACTGAAGCTTTCTTT.

The rearrangement joins TRBV5-5 to TRBJ2-2; tentative D call: TRBD1 (6 bases). Trimming took off 1 base at V and 7 bases at J, with 11 bases between the two ends. Germline V gene lookup returns CDR1 SGHKS and CDR2 YYEKEE (reference sequence). The CDR3 is made up of 14 amino acids. CDR3 nucleotide sequence: TGTGCCAGCAGCTTGCCGCAGGGGATCGGGGAGCTGTTTTTT. Its translation is CASSLPQGIGELFF. Variable domain in full (rest from reference TRBV5-5 and TRBJ2-2): DAGVTQSPTHLIKTRGQQVTLRCSPISGHKSVSWYQQVLGQGPQFIFQYYEKEERGRGNFPDRFSARQFPNYSSELNVNALLLGDSALYLCASSLPQGIGELFFGEGSRLTVL.

This clonotype is a singleton in its sample. This chain uses TRBV6-6 with TRBJ1-4, with no clear D. V dropped 2 bases and J dropped 5 bases, with 12 bases sitting between them. CDR3 length: 15 residues. Germline values: CDR1 MNHNY, CDR2 SVGAGI (reference sequence). CDR3 sequence: CASSYGSTGNEKLFF. Here the CDR3 DNA reads TGTGCCAGCAGTTACGGCTCTACGGGAAATGAAAAACTGTTTTTT.

This clonotype came up a few times. V gene TRBV7-2 combines with J gene TRBJ2-5, with 9 positions matching TRBD2. TRBJ2-7 explains the end of the DNA better; the J call may be wrong. Germline V gene lookup returns CDR1 SGHTA and CDR2 FQGNSA. This CDR3 spans 17 amino acids. DNA for the CDR3: TGTGCCAGCAGCTTAGTAGGTAGCGGGGGAGGGATCCACGAGCAGTACTTC. Translated, it gives CASSLVGSGGGIHEQYF.